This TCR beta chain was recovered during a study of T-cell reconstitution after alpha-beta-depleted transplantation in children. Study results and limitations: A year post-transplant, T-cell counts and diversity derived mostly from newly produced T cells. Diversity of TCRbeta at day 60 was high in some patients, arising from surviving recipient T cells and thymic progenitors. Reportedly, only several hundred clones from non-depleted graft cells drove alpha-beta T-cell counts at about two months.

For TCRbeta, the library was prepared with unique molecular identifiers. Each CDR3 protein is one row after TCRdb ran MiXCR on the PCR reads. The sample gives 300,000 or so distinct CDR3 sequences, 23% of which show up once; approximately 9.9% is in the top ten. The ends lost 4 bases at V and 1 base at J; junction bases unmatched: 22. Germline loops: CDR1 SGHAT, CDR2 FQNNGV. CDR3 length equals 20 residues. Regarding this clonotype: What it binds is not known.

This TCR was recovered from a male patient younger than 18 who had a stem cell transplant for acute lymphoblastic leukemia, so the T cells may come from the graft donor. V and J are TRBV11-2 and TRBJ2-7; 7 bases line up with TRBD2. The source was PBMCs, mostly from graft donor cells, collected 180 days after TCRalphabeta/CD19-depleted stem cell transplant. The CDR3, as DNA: TGTGCCAGCAGCTCCTTTAGCTTCTTCGGGACTATGTTACCATCCTACGAGCAGTACTTC. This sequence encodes CASSSFSFFGTMLPSYEQYF.